This T cell receptor beta chain was profiled in a study of blood T cell repertoires in COVID-19. About the research overall: Specimens from acute and convalescent COVID-19 originated in the United States, Italy and Spain.

Between the trimmed V and J ends, which lost 4 bases and 2 bases, there was a span of 16 bases. This CDR3 has 15 residues. Germline V gene lookup returns CDR1 SGHRS and CDR2 YFSETQ. Authors' analysis steps: The authors estimated nucleated cell counts from reference gene primer amplification. Sequenced by immunoSEQ multiplex PCR; TCRdb stores in-frame clones only, minus some. V, J and clone size are taken as reported in that table, and D and trimming were inferred from the DNA itself. The table has more than 100,000 clones, about four fifths seen once. The V gene is TRBV5-1, the J gene TRBJ2-7, with a possible D match to TRBD1 (6 bases). Sequencing was performed on peripheral blood. The clonotype comes from a human donor in a cohort sampled during active COVID-19. In nucleotides, the CDR3 is TGCGCCAGCAGCGGGACCGGGACAACGACCTACGAGCAGTACTTC. It is translated as CASSGTGTTTYEQYF.